This T cell receptor (beta chain) was captured by sequencing in a study of T cell repertoires in cytomegalovirus infection. The overall study: It can be stated that public TCR beta signatures indicated CMV infection as well as a matching HLA type.

Overall study results and limits: CMV-specific TCR beta clonotypes restricted by HLA-C were the ones dominating the ex vivo response. Identification of carriers of CMV plus the relevant HLA was performed using cumulative public TCR beta family frequency.

The germline V gene encodes CDR1 SGHTA and CDR2 FQGNSA. The CDR3 runs to 15 residues. TCRdb reprocessed the reads via MiXCR and lists one record per CDR3 protein. The sample consists of some 700,000 distinct CDR3 sequences, approximately 40% of them appearing once. In the case of this clonotype: The antigen is unknown. This may be a read error, as it is one base from a much larger clone.

This TCR was recovered from a human donor in good health (CMV status not recorded). Some clones in this sample may be carry-over from other donors' samples. Sequenced: PBMCs. The chain is built from TRBV7-2 and TRBJ2-1; 10 nucleotides match TRBD2. The J call is uncertain, as TRBJ2-7 better fits the DNA end. In nucleotides, the CDR3 is TGTGCCAGCAGCCGGACTAGCGGATCCTACAATGAGCAGTACTTC. It specifies CASSRTSGSYNEQYF.